This record looks at one T cell receptor beta chain sequence and its context. Its antigen is currently not known. No base qualities exist here, and no much larger clone lies one base off it. Relative to germline, V is 6 bases shorter and J is 3 bases shorter, with 15 bases between their ends. The CDR3, from cysteine to phenylalanine, totals 14 residues. Of the read, only the CDR3 DNA is kept; its 42 bases are in frame from base 1. CDR1 is given as ENHRY and CDR2 as SYGVKD, both from the germline V gene. No treatment had been received by any patient before thyroid surgery. The study retrospectively analysed patient clinical samples collected from about 2012 to 2018 using T-cell receptor beta sequencing. The library was produced with PCR. Sequencing took place on an Illumina HiSeq 4000. The TCR beta-chain CDR3 region of each patient was profiled by high-throughput sequencing. Under the source paper's analysis protocol: A classifier to discriminate distant-metastatic papillary thyroid cancer patients was built from CDR3 differences across clinicopathological groups. Repertoire diversity was assessed with the Shannon index, and tumor-blood repertoire similarity with the Morisita-Horn index. Using fastp trimming at Q25 and MiXCR clonotype assembly, TCRdb reanalyzed the public sequencing data and kept in-frame beta chains. The V and J calls and clone size come from TCRdb's table, not from the authors' own analysis. This sample holds 20,000 to 25,000 clones; roughly 18% were observed only once. The ten largest clones take up about 5% of the sample.

The entry originates in a study of metastatic and nonmetastatic thyroid tumors (dated by TCRdb to 2018 to 2020). Regarding the complete study: Repertoires from peripheral blood and from tumor or nodule tissue samples of malignant and benign thyroid patients were compared. Overall study outcomes, separate from this receptor: In both blood and tumor samples, TCR beta diversity was reported to be significantly higher in malignant tumors than in benign nodules.

The TCR sequence derives from a male donor with papillary thyroid cancer or a benign thyroid nodule (not recorded which). Some clones in this sample may be carry-over from other donors' samples. Sequencing was done on a sample of blood. The sequence is built from TRBV10-3 and TRBJ2-7, and possibly TRBD1, on 6 matching bases. At the DNA level, the sequence is TGTGCCATCAGCCTCGGACAGCTAAACTACGAGCAGTACTTC. Translation gives CAISLGQLNYEQYF.